These 11 T cell receptor beta chains originate from one sample sequenced in a study of beta chain features in type 1 diabetes. The sequenced template was cDNA made from the entire isolated RNA. Generated by immunoSEQ multiplex PCR, the TCRdb table keeps only in-frame clones and is missing some. This table holds hundreds of thousands of clones, around 68% found once. Source material: naive CD4+ T cells from blood. Receptors were obtained from a man aged 25-45 years in good health.

The chain links TRBV21-1 to TRBJ1-1. TRBV21-1 is listed as a pseudogene. There are 14 residues in the CDR3. The CDR3 reads CASSKVRTDTEAFF. The CDR3 nucleotides read TGTGCCAGCAGCAAAGTTCGGACCGACACTGAAGCTTTCTTT.

This rearrangement joins TRBV30 to TRBJ2-5, with D uncertain. CDR1 GTSNPN and CDR2 SVGIG come from the germline V gene (reference sequence). Trimming shortened V by 2 bases and J by 8 bases, and 12 bases separated the two germline ends. This CDR3 spans 12 amino acids. Written as DNA, the CDR3 is TGTGCCTGGAGTTCCCTCCTGAGAACCCAGTACTTC. Its translation is CAWSSLLRTQYF. Complete variable domain (other parts from reference TRBV30 and TRBJ2-5): SQTIHQWPATLVQPVGSPLSLECTVEGTSNPNLYWYRQAAGRGLQLLFYSVGIGQISSEVPQNLSASRPQDRQFILSSKKLLLSDSGFYLCAWSSLLRTQYFGPGTRLLVL.

Points on this clone: Other DNA sequences in this specimen translate into the identical CDR3. V and J are TRBV9 and TRBJ1-1, with D hard to call. Per the germline V gene, CDR1 is SGDLS and CDR2 is YYNGEE. The CDR3 consists of 13 residues. V was pared by 0 bases and J by 1 base, with 4 bases between. In DNA form, the CDR3 reads TGTGCCAGCAGCGTAGGTAGGAACACTGAAGCTTTCTTT. It specifies CASSVGRNTEAFF. Complete variable domain (other parts from reference TRBV9 and TRBJ1-1): DSGVTQTPKHLITATGQRVTLRCSPRSGDLSVYWYQQSLDQGLQFLIQYYNGEERAKGNILERFSAQQFPDLHSELNLSSLELGDSALYFCASSVGRNTEAFFGQGTRLTVV.

The chain couples TRBV15 to TRBJ1-1; D unclear. CDR3 length: 14 amino acids. Trimming pared 0 bases from V and 7 bases from J, leaving 12 bases between. From germline, CDR1 is LNHNV and CDR2 YYDKDF (reference sequence). CDR3 bases: TGTGCCACCAGCAGAGAACGCGGCTGGGTTGAAGCTTTCTTT. Translated: CATSRERGWVEAFF.

The V and J genes are TRBV7-2 and TRBJ2-1, with 7 bases aligning to TRBD2. With V trimmed by 6 bases and J by 4 bases, 9 bases remained unmatched. Germline V gene data show CDR1 as SGHTA and CDR2 as FQGNSA. This CDR3 has 15 residues. In nucleotides, the CDR3 is TGTGCCAGCAGTAATGGCGGGAGATCTTACAATGAGCAGTTCTTC. It translates to CASSNGGRSYNEQFF.

This clone was recorded only once. This chain connects TRBV11-2 to TRBJ2-7; TRBD2 matches at 8 bases. In germline, CDR1 is SGHAT, CDR2 FQNNGV. Unmatched junction bases numbered 5, after V lost 3 bases and J lost 1 base. This CDR3 comprises 15 residues. CDR3 nucleotide sequence: TGTGCCAGCAGCTTTGGGACTAGAAATTCCTACGAGCAGTACTTC. Its protein is CASSFGTRNSYEQYF.

The chain is built from TRBV7-9 and TRBJ2-5; 10 nucleotides align to TRBD1. The CDR3 is made up of 14 amino acids. Losses at the gene ends were 5 bases for V and 3 bases for J; bases not matched to a gene: 3. From germline, CDR1 is SEHNR and CDR2 FQNEAQ (reference sequence). The CDR3 region is CASSPGQGKETQYF. The CDR3 DNA follows: TGTGCCAGCAGCCCGGGACAGGGGAAAGAGACCCAGTACTTC. The full variable domain, its missing parts supplied by reference TRBV7-9 and TRBJ2-5, is DTGVSQNPRHKITKRGQNVTFRCDPISEHNRLYWYRQTLGQGPEFLTYFQNEAQLEKSRLLSDRFSAERPKGSFSTLEIQRTEQGDSAMYLCASSPGQGKETQYFGPGTRLLVL.

The CDR3 loop is CASSSGVGGEETQYF. The CDR3 coding sequence is TGTGCCAGCAGCTCCGGGGTAGGGGGCGAAGAGACCCAGTACTTC. This chain uses TRBV7-9 with TRBJ2-5, with 7 nucleotides matching TRBD1. The junction had 8 bases not matched to a gene; V was cut back by 4 bases and J by 3 bases. The CDR3 has 15 residues. CDR1 is SEHNR, CDR2 FQNEAQ, per germline (reference sequence).

The chain carries TRBV15 and TRBJ2-2, with D tentatively TRBD1 or TRBD2 (5 bases each). V dropped 4 bases and J dropped 5 bases, with 26 bases sitting between them. The CDR3 totals 19 residues. Looked up from germline, CDR1 is LNHNV and CDR2 is YYDKDF (reference sequence). The CDR3 sequence is CATSTLPGPYLMGTGELFF. The CDR3 coding sequence is TGTGCCACCAGCACCTTACCGGGACCCTATCTAATGGGAACCGGGGAGCTGTTTTTT.

This clone was counted only a few times. In the same sample, other DNA sequences code for this CDR3. The gene calls are TRBV20-1 and TRBJ1-1; D gene uncertain. V shed 4 bases and J shed 2 bases, with 5 bases lying between them. Per the germline V gene, CDR1 is DFQATT and CDR2 is SNEGSKA (reference sequence). This CDR3 has 11 residues. CDR3 protein: CSATGNTEAFF. In nucleotides, the CDR3 is TGCAGTGCTACAGGCAACACTGAAGCTTTCTTT.

V gene TRBV7-2 combines with J gene TRBJ2-3, with D hard to call. The CDR3 covers 13 residues. Trimming stripped 1 base from V and 5 bases from J, with 7 bases between. Germline values: CDR1 SGHTA, CDR2 FQGNSA. The CDR3 DNA sequence: TGTGCCAGCAGCTTAGGCCCGAGAGATACGCAGTATTTT. This encodes CASSLGPRDTQYF.